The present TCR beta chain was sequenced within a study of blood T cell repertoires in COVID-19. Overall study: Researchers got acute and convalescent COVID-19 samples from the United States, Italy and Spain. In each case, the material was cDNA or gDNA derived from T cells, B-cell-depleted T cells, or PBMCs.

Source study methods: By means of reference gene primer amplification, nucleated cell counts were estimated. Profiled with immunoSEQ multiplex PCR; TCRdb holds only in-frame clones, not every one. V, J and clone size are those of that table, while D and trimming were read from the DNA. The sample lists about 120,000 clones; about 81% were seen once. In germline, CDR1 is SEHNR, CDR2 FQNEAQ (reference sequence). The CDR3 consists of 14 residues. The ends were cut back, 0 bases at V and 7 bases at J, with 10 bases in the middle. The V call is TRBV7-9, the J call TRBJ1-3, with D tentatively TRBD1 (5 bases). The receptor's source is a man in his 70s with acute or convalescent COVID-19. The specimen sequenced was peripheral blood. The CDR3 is CASSLAQGRNTIYF. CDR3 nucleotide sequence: TGTGCCAGCAGCTTAGCGCAGGGAAGGAACACCATATATTTT.